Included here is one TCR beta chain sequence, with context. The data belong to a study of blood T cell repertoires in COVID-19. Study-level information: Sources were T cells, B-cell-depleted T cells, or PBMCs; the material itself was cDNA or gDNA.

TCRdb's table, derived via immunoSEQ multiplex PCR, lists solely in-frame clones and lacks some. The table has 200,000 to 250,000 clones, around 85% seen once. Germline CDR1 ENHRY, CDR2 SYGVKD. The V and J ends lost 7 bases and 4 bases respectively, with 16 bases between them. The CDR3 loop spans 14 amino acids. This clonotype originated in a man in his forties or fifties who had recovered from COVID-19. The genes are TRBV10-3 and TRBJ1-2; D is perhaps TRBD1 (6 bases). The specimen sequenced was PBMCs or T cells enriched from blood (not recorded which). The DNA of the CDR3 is TGTGCCATCACTGATGGGGGGGCCGGCTATGGCTACACCTTC. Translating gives CAITDGGAGYGYTF.